The 28 T cell receptor beta chains listed next were all sequenced from one sample in a study of CD8+CD57+ T cells in acquired aplastic anemia. The TCR beta profiling, which covered VDJ combination and CDR3 sequence, was carried out using genomic DNA as the template. TCRdb passed the reads through MiXCR, listing each CDR3 protein once. The sample lists around 430,000 distinct CDR3 sequences, around 32% occurring once. Patients included in sequencing had previously demonstrated CD8+CD57+ cell expansion by flow cytometry. Sequencing used sorted CD4+, CD8+, or CD8+CD57+ T cells (not recorded which) from PBMCs. These receptors were collected from a human donor with aplastic anemia.

This clonotype was picked up a small number of times. The junction departs from the called germline gene at one end, perhaps through a read error. The chain recombines TRBV19 with TRBJ1-3; D not resolved. CDR1 LNHDA and CDR2 SQIVND come from the germline V gene (reference sequence). The CDR3 sequence is 14 residues long. CDR3 sequence (DNA): TGTGCCAGTAGTAGCGGAAGCTCTGGAGACACCATATATTTT. Translation gives CASSSGSSGDTIYF.

This clonotype was found many times. The chain has TRBV2 and TRBJ2-7, with 7 bases fitting TRBD1. Per the germline V gene, CDR1 is SNHLY and CDR2 is FYNNEI. This CDR3 is built from 13 residues. The junction had 5 bases not matched to a gene; V was cut back by 4 bases and J by 5 bases. CDR3 bases: TGTGCCAGCAGTGTGGGACAGAATAACGAGCAGTACTTC. Its protein product is CASSVGQNNEQYF.

This clonotype was recorded a few times. The gene calls are TRBV4-3 and TRBJ1-6, with 9 positions matching TRBD1. This CDR3 comprises 16 residues. With V trimmed by 4 bases and J by 8 bases, 9 bases remained unmatched. Germline-derived CDR1 and CDR2 are LGHNA and YSLEER. The CDR3 nucleotides read TGCGCCAGCAGCCCTGGGGCGGGACAGGGTTATTCACCCCTCCACTTT. It codes for CASSPGAGQGYSPLHF.

Comments on this clonotype: A much larger clone differs by one base, so this may be a read error. This chain joins TRBV10-3 and TRBJ2-1, with D unresolved. The CDR3 has 15 amino acids. The V gene's germline CDR1 is ENHRY and CDR2 SYGVKD. CDR3 loop: CAISEQVESYSEQFF. The CDR3 bases are TGTGCCATCAGTGAGCAGGTAGAATCCTACAGTGAGCAGTTCTTC.

This clonotype was recorded at least ten times. The V call is TRBV19, the J call TRBJ1-5; tentatively, D is TRBD1 (6 bases). The V end was cut by 4 bases, the J end by 5 bases, with 9 bases between. The CDR3 is made up of 13 amino acids. Germline values: CDR1 LNHDA, CDR2 SQIVND (reference sequence). The CDR3 reads CASSKQGDQPQHF. The CDR3 coding sequence is TGTGCCAGTAGTAAACAGGGTGATCAGCCCCAGCATTTT.

Ten or more counts support this clonotype. The chain is built from TRBV10-3 and TRBJ1-5; 7 bases map to TRBD1. This CDR3 is built from 18 residues. Germline V gene sequence: CDR1 ENHRY, CDR2 SYGVKD. V lost 0 bases and J lost 0; bases outside the gene matches: 8. The CDR3 nucleotides read TGTGCCATCAGTGAGTCGGACAGGTTGAGCGATAGCAATCAGCCCCAGCATTTT. Its translation: CAISESDRLSDSNQPQHF.

Ten or more counts support this clonotype. The gene calls are TRBV5-1 and TRBJ1-6; D perhaps matches TRBD1 (5 bases). The V end lost 4 bases, the J end lost 9 bases, and 17 bases lay between the germline ends. The CDR3 covers 15 residues. Germline V CDR1 and CDR2: SGHRS, YFSETQ. The CDR3 bases are TGCGCCAGCAGCGAGGGACCCGGAGGTAGTTCACCCCTCCACTTT. It specifies CASSEGPGGSSPLHF.

This clonotype was seen many times. The V call is TRBV24-1, the J call TRBJ2-1; 11 bases map to TRBD1. This CDR3 contains 16 residues. Trimming took 3 bases from V and 7 from J; bases not matched to a gene: 7. Germline CDR1 KGHDR, CDR2 SFDVKD. This CDR3 reads CATSDPGTGGQNEQFF. DNA for the CDR3: TGTGCCACCAGTGATCCCGGGACAGGGGGACAAAATGAGCAGTTCTTC.

Only one count was recorded for this clonotype. The gene calls are TRBV6-1 and TRBJ2-3; 10 bases are shared with TRBD2. The germline V gene has CDR1 MNHNS and CDR2 SASEGT. The CDR3 is 16 amino acids. V was pared by 6 bases and J by 2 bases, with 8 bases of the junction left unmatched. The CDR3 DNA reads TGTGCCAGCAGCCCCACTAGCGGGGCGGTCACAGATACGCAGTATTTT. It encodes CASSPTSGAVTDTQYF.

The chain couples TRBV2 to TRBJ2-7; 11 nucleotides align to TRBD2. Looked up from germline, CDR1 is SNHLY and CDR2 is FYNNEI. The CDR3 consists of 14 residues. CDR3 coding DNA: TGTGCAAAGCGGGCTAGCGGGGGGAGGAACGAGCAGTACTTC. Protein: CAKRASGGRNEQYF.

This clonotype was counted at least ten times. V usage is TRBV11-2 and J usage is TRBJ2-1; 9 positions agree with TRBD2. This CDR3 contains 18 residues. CDR1 is SGHAT, CDR2 FQNNGV, per germline. V trimming: 11 bases; J trimming: 0 bases; junction bases outside the gene matches: 17. The CDR3 sequence is CAGSGGGGDESSYNEQFF. DNA for the CDR3: TGTGCCGGGTCGGGAGGCGGGGGGGATGAAAGCTCCTACAATGAGCAGTTCTTC.

This clonotype was counted at least ten times. The chain has TRBV20-1 and TRBJ1-6; D remains ambiguous. CDR3 length: 15 residues. Germline CDR1 and CDR2: DFQATT and SNEGSKA (reference sequence). V lost 0 bases, J lost 4 bases, and 10 bases lay in between. The CDR3 bases are TGCAGTGCTAGAGACCTGACCGATTATAATTCACCCCTCCACTTT. Residues: CSARDLTDYNSPLHF.

This clonotype occurred a few times. At one of its ends the junction is not consistent with the germline gene, which may arise from a read error. The chain employs TRBV7-8 and TRBJ2-7, with D maybe TRBD2 (5 bases). The CDR3 consists of 13 residues. Looked up from germline, CDR1 is SGHVS and CDR2 is FQNEAQ. The CDR3 DNA reads as TGTGCCGGCAGCCCAGCGGAATCCTACGAGCAGTACTTC. Its protein product is CAGSPAESYEQYF.

The rearrangement links TRBV5-1 to TRBJ2-1; TRBD1 is a possible D gene (5 bases). The V gene's germline CDR1 is SGHRS and CDR2 YFSETQ. V was shortened by 4 bases and J by 3 bases, with 14 bases between the two germline ends. The CDR3 is 15 residues long. The CDR3 DNA sequence: TGCGCCAGCAGCCCCCCCCTCGACAGCTACAATGAGCAGTTCTTC. It translates to CASSPPLDSYNEQFF.

This clonotype was seen more than once but under ten times. V gene TRBV14 combines with J gene TRBJ1-3; D unclear. With 0 bases removed from V and 0 bases from J, the gap between germline ends came to 9 bases. Germline CDR1 is SGHDN and CDR2 is FVKESK. This CDR3 region has 16 residues. CDR3 amino acids: CASSQDFGSSGNTIYF. The DNA of the CDR3 is TGTGCCAGCAGCCAAGATTTCGGCAGCTCTGGAAACACCATATATTTT.

The gene calls are TRBV25-1 and TRBJ1-2; TRBD1 matches 12 bases. The CDR3 has 16 residues. Germline CDR1 and CDR2: MGHDK and SYGVNS. The V and J ends lost 5 bases and 4 bases, in that order; junction bases with no gene match: 8. The CDR3 protein is CASSRTGTGGVYGYTF. The CDR3 nucleotides read TGTGCCAGCAGTAGAACCGGGACAGGGGGCGTCTATGGCTACACCTTC.

This clonotype has only a few counts. CDR3 residues: CASSPGQPGPQHF. The CDR3 bases are TGTGCCAGCAGCCCCGGACAGCCAGGGCCCCAGCATTTT. The chain combines TRBV11-2 with TRBJ1-5, with a weak D call TRBD1 (6 bases). Trimming removed 5 bases at V and 9 bases at J, with 14 bases between. In germline, CDR1 is SGHAT, CDR2 FQNNGV. CDR3 length equals 13 residues.

This chain joins TRBV29-1 and TRBJ2-5; 13 nucleotides align to TRBD2. Germline values: CDR1 SQVTM, CDR2 ANQGSEA. The CDR3 contains 14 residues. V dropped 6 bases and J dropped 2; count of bases not matched to a gene: 3. CDR3 in DNA: TGCAGCGTGGGGACTAGCGGGATTCAAGAGACCCAGTACTTC. Its translation is CSVGTSGIQETQYF. Variable domain in full (rest from reference TRBV29-1 and TRBJ2-5): SAVISQKPSRDICQRGTSLTIQCQVDSQVTMMFWYRQQPGQSLTLIATANQGSEATYESGFVIDKFPISRPNLTFSTLTVSNMSPEDSSIYLCSVGTSGIQETQYFGPGTRLLVL.

In its sample, this clonotype was seen a few times. The CDR3 sequence: CATGTGTEQYF. CDR3 nucleotide sequence: TGTGCTACCGGGACAGGGACCGAGCAGTACTTC. V is TRBV12-3 or TRBV12-4 and J is TRBJ2-7; 9 bases line up with TRBD1. CDR3 length equals 11 residues.

This clonotype was counted ten times or more. The chain is built from TRBV24-1 and TRBJ2-2; D is ambiguous. The germline V and J ends were trimmed by 3 bases and 8 bases, with 12 bases remaining between them. The germline V gene has CDR1 KGHDR and CDR2 SFDVKD. This CDR3 contains 14 residues. This CDR3 is CATSDPRKSGELFF. The CDR3 DNA reads as TGTGCCACCAGTGATCCCCGGAAATCTGGGGAGCTGTTTTTT.

This clonotype has only a few counts. V is TRBV2 and J is TRBJ2-1; D gene unclear. The V end lost 7 bases, the J end lost 3 bases, and 13 bases lay between the germline ends. CDR1 SNHLY and CDR2 FYNNEI come from the germline V gene. The CDR3 is 14 residues long. CDR3 protein: CASTPVGIYNEQFF. DNA of the CDR3: TGTGCCAGCACCCCCGTGGGTATCTACAATGAGCAGTTCTTC.

This clonotype was seen many times. This sequence joins TRBV2 and TRBJ2-1, with 13 positions matching TRBD2. With 7 bases clipped from V and 5 bases from J, the junction kept 2 bases outside the gene matches. The CDR3 covers 14 residues. The germline CDR1 and CDR2 sequences are SNHLY and FYNNEI. This CDR3 reads CASTLAGGNNEQFF. CDR3 nucleotide sequence: TGTGCCAGCACACTAGCGGGGGGGAACAATGAGCAGTTCTTC.

Remarks on this clonotype: With a much larger clone just one base away, this may be a read error. The J gene is TRBJ2-7, the V gene TRBV10-3, with D possibly TRBD1 on 6 matching bases. The CDR3 runs to 15 residues. V was clipped by 4 bases and J by 0 bases, with 13 bases between them. CDR1 is ENHRY, CDR2 SYGVKD, per germline. Written as DNA, the CDR3 is TGTGCCATCAGTGTCGACAGGCCAACCTCCTACGAGCAGTACTTC. This gives the protein CAISVDRPTSYEQYF.

This clonotype was seen more than once but under ten times. The rearrangement links TRBV20-1 to TRBJ2-3, with 7 bases matching TRBD2. This CDR3 spans 15 amino acids. Per germline, CDR1 DFQATT and CDR2 SNEGSKA (reference sequence). V lost 6 bases and J lost 2; bases outside the gene matches: 11. The chain's CDR3 is CSASMTGGLTDTQYF. CDR3 DNA: TGCAGTGCATCAATGACGGGGGGACTCACAGATACGCAGTATTTT.

This clonotype was found many times. The chain combines TRBV19 with TRBJ2-2; TRBD1 matches 8 bases. The CDR3 length is 14 residues. Germline CDR1 is LNHDA and CDR2 is SQIVND (reference sequence). With V trimmed by 4 bases and J by 8 bases, 6 bases remained unmatched. CDR3 region: CASSTQGAVGELFF. In DNA form, the CDR3 reads TGTGCCAGTAGTACTCAGGGGGCAGTGGGGGAGCTGTTTTTT. Together with reference TRBV19 and TRBJ2-2, the CDR3 gives the full variable domain: DGGITQSPKYLFRKEGQNVTLSCEQNLNHDAMYWYRQDPGQGLRLIYYSQIVNDFQKGDIAEGYSVSREKKESFPLTVTSAQKNPTAFYLCASSTQGAVGELFFGEGSRLTVL.

The V gene is TRBV25-1, the J gene TRBJ2-1; the D call may be TRBD1 or TRBD2 (6 bases each). The germline CDR1 and CDR2 sequences are MGHDK and SYGVNS. This CDR3 contains 14 residues. V gave up 8 bases and J gave up 4 bases, with 15 bases separating them. CDR3 nucleotide sequence: TGTGCCAGCGGGACTGGGGGCTCTTACAATGAGCAGTTCTTC. Protein product: CASGTGGSYNEQFF.

This clonotype was counted between two and nine times. This chain connects TRBV27 to TRBJ1-6; no definite D call. The CDR3 covers 11 residues. The V and J ends lost 8 bases and 6 bases respectively, with 5 bases between them. CDR1 is MNHEY, CDR2 SMNVEV, per germline (reference sequence). CDR3 in DNA: TGTGCCAGCGGTAGTAATTCACCCCTCCACTTT. It is translated as CASGSNSPLHF.

Notes on this clonotype: A clone one base away is much larger, so this may be a read error. The chain recombines TRBV24-1 with TRBJ2-2; D assignment may be TRBD1 or TRBD2 (7 bases each). Germline loops: CDR1 KGHDR, CDR2 SFDVKD. The CDR3 totals 17 residues. CDR3 amino acids: CATSDALQGDYTGEMFF. CDR3 bases: TGTGCCACCAGTGACGCCCTCCAGGGGGACTACACCGGGGAGATGTTTTTT.